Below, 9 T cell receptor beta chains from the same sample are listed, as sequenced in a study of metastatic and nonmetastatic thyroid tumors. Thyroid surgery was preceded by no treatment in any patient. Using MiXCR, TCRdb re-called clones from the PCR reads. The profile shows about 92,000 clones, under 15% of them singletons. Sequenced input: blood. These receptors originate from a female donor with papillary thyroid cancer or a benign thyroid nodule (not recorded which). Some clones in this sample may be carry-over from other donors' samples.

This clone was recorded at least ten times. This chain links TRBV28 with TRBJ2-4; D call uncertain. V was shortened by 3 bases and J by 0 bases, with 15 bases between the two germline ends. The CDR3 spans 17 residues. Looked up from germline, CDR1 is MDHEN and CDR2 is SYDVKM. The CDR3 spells CASSLSQAILAKNIQYF. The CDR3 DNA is TGTGCCAGCAGTTTGTCGCAGGCGATCCTAGCCAAAAACATTCAGTACTTC.

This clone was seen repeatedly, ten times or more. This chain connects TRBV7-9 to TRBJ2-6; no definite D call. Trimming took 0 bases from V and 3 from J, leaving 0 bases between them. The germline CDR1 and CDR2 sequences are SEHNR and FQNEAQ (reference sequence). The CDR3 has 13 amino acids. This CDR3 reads CASSLAGANVLTF. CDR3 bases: TGTGCCAGCAGCTTAGCTGGGGCCAACGTCCTGACTTTC.

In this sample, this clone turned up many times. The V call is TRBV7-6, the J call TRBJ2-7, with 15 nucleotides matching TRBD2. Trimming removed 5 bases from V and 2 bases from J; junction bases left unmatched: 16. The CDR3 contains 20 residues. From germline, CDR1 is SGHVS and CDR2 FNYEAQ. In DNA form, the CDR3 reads TGTGCCAGCAGCCTCGGGACTAGCGGGGGGTTTCGCTCAAACGCCTACGAGCAGTACTTC. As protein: CASSLGTSGGFRSNAYEQYF.

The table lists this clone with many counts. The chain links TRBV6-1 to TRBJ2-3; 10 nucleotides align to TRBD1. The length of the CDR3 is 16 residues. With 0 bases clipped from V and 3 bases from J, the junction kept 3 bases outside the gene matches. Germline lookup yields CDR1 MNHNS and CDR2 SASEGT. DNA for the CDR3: TGTGCCAGCAGTGAAGCGCCGGGACAGGGGACAGATACGCAGTATTTT. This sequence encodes CASSEAPGQGTDTQYF.

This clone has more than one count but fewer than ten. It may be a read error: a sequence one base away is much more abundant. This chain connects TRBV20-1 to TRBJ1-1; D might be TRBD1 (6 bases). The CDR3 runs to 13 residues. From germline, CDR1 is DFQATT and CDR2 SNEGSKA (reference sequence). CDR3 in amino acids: CSARDPKGGGASF. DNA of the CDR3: TGCAGTGCTAGAGATCCAAAGGGTGGGGGGGCTTCCTTT.

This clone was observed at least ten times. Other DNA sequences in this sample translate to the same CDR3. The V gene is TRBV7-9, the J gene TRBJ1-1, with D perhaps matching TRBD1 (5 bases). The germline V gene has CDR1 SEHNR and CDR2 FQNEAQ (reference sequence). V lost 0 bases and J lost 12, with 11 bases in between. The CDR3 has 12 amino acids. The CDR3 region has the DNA TGTGCCAGCAGCTTAGCGGGGGGACCAACTTTCTTT. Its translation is CASSLAGGPTFF. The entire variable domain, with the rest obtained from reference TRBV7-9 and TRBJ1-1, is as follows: DTGVSQNPRHKITKRGQNVTFRCDPISEHNRLYWYRQTLGQGPEFLTYFQNEAQLEKSRLLSDRFSAERPKGSFSTLEIQRTEQGDSAMYLCASSLAGGPTFFGQGTRLTVV.

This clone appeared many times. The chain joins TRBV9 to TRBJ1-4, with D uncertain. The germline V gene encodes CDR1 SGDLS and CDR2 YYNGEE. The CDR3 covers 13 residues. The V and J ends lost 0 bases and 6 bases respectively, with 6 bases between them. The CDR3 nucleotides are TGTGCCAGCAGCGTAGATGAGGATGAAAAACTGTTTTTT. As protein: CASSVDEDEKLFF.

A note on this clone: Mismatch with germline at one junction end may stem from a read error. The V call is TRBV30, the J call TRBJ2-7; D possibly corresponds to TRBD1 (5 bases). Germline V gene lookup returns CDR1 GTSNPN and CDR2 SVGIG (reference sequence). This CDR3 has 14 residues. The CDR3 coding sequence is TGTGCCTGGAGTGTCGGGCAGGGTCCCTACGATCAGTACTTC. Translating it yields CAWSVGQGPYDQYF.

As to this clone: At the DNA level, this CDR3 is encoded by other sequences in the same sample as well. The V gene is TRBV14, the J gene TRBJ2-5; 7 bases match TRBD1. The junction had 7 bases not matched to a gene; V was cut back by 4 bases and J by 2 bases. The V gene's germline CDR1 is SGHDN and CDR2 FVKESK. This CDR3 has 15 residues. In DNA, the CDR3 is TGTGCCAGCAGCCCGTGGACAGGTAGGCAAGAGACCCAGTACTTC. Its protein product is CASSPWTGRQETQYF.